The 15 T cell receptor beta chains below come from one sample, sequenced in a study of blood T cell repertoires in COVID-19. Here immunoSEQ multiplex PCR was the method, and the copy in TCRdb shows in-frame clones only, minus some. Of 200,000 to 300,000 clones listed, approximately 80% are singletons. Sequencing was done on a sample of peripheral blood. Receptors were obtained from a woman aged 55-69 years with active or convalescent COVID-19.

Here the CDR3 reads CASSSLAGVGDTQYF. In DNA form, the CDR3 reads TGTGCCAGCAGCTCCCTAGCGGGAGTCGGAGATACGCAGTATTTT. This chain uses TRBV11-3 with TRBJ2-3, with 10 positions matching TRBD2. Germline values: CDR1 SGHNT, CDR2 YENEEA. The trim removed 4 bases at V and 5 bases at J, leaving 6 bases unmatched. This CDR3 comprises 15 residues. Combining the CDR3 with reference TRBV11-3 and TRBJ2-3 gives the whole variable domain EAGVVQSPRYKIIEKKQPVAFWCNPISGHNTLYWYLQNLGQGPELLIRYENEEAVDDSQLPKDRFSAERLKGVDSTLKIQPAELGDSAVYLCASSSLAGVGDTQYFGPGTRLTVL.

J is TRBJ1-5 and V is TRBV19; D not certain. Per the germline V gene, CDR1 is LNHDA and CDR2 is SQIVND (reference sequence). The V end was cut by 7 bases, the J end by 0 bases, with 13 bases between. The CDR3 extends over 15 amino acids. The CDR3 sequence is CASKVEGSSNQPQHF. CDR3 coding DNA: TGTGCCAGTAAGGTGGAGGGCTCTAGCAATCAGCCCCAGCATTTT.

The chain links TRBV2 to TRBJ2-3; D is possibly TRBD1 (6 bases). Germline lookup yields CDR1 SNHLY and CDR2 FYNNEI. The CDR3 is 10 amino acids. V was cut by 7 bases and J by 10 bases, with 9 bases left in between. This CDR3 is CASKGHAQYF. In DNA form, the CDR3 reads TGTGCCAGCAAGGGACACGCGCAGTATTTT.

This clone has only a few counts. V usage is TRBV20-1 and J usage is TRBJ2-3, with 10 bases that match TRBD2. Germline CDR1 and CDR2: DFQATT and SNEGSKA (reference sequence). The V gene end was trimmed by 3 bases and the J gene end by 2 bases; junction bases not matched to a gene: 8. The CDR3 loop spans 16 amino acids. Here the CDR3 DNA reads TGCAGTGCTAGTAAGGGACTAGCGATGAACACAGATACGCAGTATTTT. Translating gives CSASKGLAMNTDTQYF.

The chain uses TRBV19 and TRBJ1-2; D possibly corresponds to TRBD1 (5 bases). CDR3 length equals 15 residues. The germline CDR1 and CDR2 sequences are LNHDA and SQIVND (reference sequence). The ends were cut back, 6 bases at V and 0 bases at J, with 14 bases in the middle. DNA for the CDR3: TGTGCCAGTAGGACCACTGACAGTACTAACTATGGCTACACCTTC. Its protein is CASRTTDSTNYGYTF.

This chain joins TRBV5-5 and TRBJ2-7; D perhaps matches TRBD2 (6 bases). Germline CDR1 is SGHKS and CDR2 is YYEKEE (reference sequence). CDR3 length: 16 amino acids. Trimming stripped 3 bases from V and 6 bases from J, with 22 bases between. The CDR3 DNA reads TGTGCCAGCAGCTCCGGGGGAGCCAGGGAAAAGTTCGAGCAGTACTTC. Protein: CASSSGGAREKFEQYF. The full variable domain, in which reference TRBV5-5 and TRBJ2-7 provide the parts outside the CDR3, is DAGVTQSPTHLIKTRGQQVTLRCSPISGHKSVSWYQQVLGQGPQFIFQYYEKEERGRGNFPDRFSARQFPNYSSELNVNALLLGDSALYLCASSSGGAREKFEQYFGPGTRLTVT.

This chain connects TRBV7-2 to TRBJ2-3; 7 bases agree with TRBD2. This CDR3 is 16 amino acids long. Trimming took 2 bases from V and 4 from J; bases not matched to a gene: 9. Germline lookup yields CDR1 SGHTA and CDR2 FQGNSA. CDR3 sequence: CASSLNSGAGADTQYF. In DNA, the CDR3 is TGTGCCAGCAGCTTAAACAGCGGGGCGGGGGCAGATACGCAGTATTTT. Based on the CDR3 plus reference TRBV7-2 and TRBJ2-3, the full variable domain is GAGVSQSPSNKVTEKGKDVELRCDPISGHTALYWYRQSLGQGLEFLIYFQGNSAPDKSGLPSDRFSAERTGGSVSTLTIQRTQQEDSAVYLCASSLNSGAGADTQYFGPGTRLTVL.

This clone came up once. V usage is TRBV28 and J usage is TRBJ2-7; D perhaps matches TRBD1 (6 bases). The CDR3 runs to 17 residues. The ends were cut back, 1 base at V and 0 bases at J, with 16 bases in the middle. In germline, CDR1 is MDHEN, CDR2 SYDVKM. CDR3 sequence reads: CASSLSFQGSSSYEQYV. The DNA for the CDR3 is TGTGCCAGCAGTTTATCCTTCCAGGGGTCCAGCTCCTACGAGCAGTACGTC.

This rearrangement joins TRBV11-2 to TRBJ2-7; no reliable D call. The CDR3 loop spans 13 amino acids. Trimming took 5 bases from V and 2 from J, leaving 10 bases between them. Germline values: CDR1 SGHAT, CDR2 FQNNGV. In nucleotides, the CDR3 is TGTGCCAGCAGCCTAGGGCCGACCTACGAGCAGTACGTC. Its protein product is CASSLGPTYEQYV.

This clone was counted between two and nine times. The chain links TRBV27 to TRBJ2-4, with 10 bases identical to TRBD1. The CDR3 is 14 amino acids. Unmatched junction bases numbered 4, after V lost 2 bases and J lost 9 bases. CDR1 is MNHEY, CDR2 SMNVEV, per germline (reference sequence). The CDR3: CASSLPGQGSIQYF. For the CDR3, the DNA is TGTGCCAGCAGTTTACCGGGACAGGGGAGCATTCAGTACTTC.

This chain connects TRBV19 to TRBJ1-1; D is unresolved. The germline gives CDR1 LNHDA, CDR2 SQIVND (reference sequence). V gave up 2 bases and J gave up 0 bases, with 10 bases separating them. The CDR3 is 15 amino acids. CDR3: CASSIWRRMNTEAFF. The CDR3 region has the DNA TGTGCCAGTAGTATATGGAGGCGGATGAACACTGAAGCTTTCTTT. Full variable domain (remainder filled in from reference TRBV19 and TRBJ1-1): DGGITQSPKYLFRKEGQNVTLSCEQNLNHDAMYWYRQDPGQGLRLIYYSQIVNDFQKGDIAEGYSVSREKKESFPLTVTSAQKNPTAFYLCASSIWRRMNTEAFFGQGTRLTVV.

This chain connects TRBV27 to TRBJ1-1; D ambiguous. The V gene's germline CDR1 is MNHEY and CDR2 SMNVEV (reference sequence). This CDR3 spans 13 amino acids. With 4 bases removed from V and 8 bases from J, the gap between germline ends came to 14 bases. CDR3 sequence (DNA): TGTGCCAGCAGTTCCTGGACTGGAGGAGAAGCTTTCTTT. It codes for CASSSWTGGEAFF.

The V gene is TRBV27, the J gene TRBJ1-1; D not resolved. The CDR3 is 14 amino acids. Germline V lookup: CDR1 MNHEY, CDR2 SMNVEV (reference sequence). Trimming left V 5 bases short and J 5 bases short, with 15 bases between. The chain's CDR3 is CASSEKPWSTEAFF. For the CDR3, the DNA is TGTGCCAGCAGTGAAAAGCCCTGGTCGACTGAAGCTTTCTTT.

The chain has TRBV2 and TRBJ2-3; 7 bases map to TRBD1. V was clipped by 2 bases and J by 1 base; unmatched bases: 3. The CDR3 consists of 15 residues. In germline, CDR1 is SNHLY, CDR2 FYNNEI. CDR3 protein: CASSEQGTGTDTQYF. The DNA of the CDR3 is TGTGCCAGCAGTGAACAAGGGACAGGCACAGATACGCAGTATTTT.

This clone was recorded a few times. The J gene is TRBJ1-4, the V gene TRBV7-6; D gene unclear. Per germline, CDR1 SGHVS and CDR2 FNYEAQ. Trimming took 7 bases from V and 0 from J, leaving 12 bases between them. The CDR3 is made up of 15 amino acids. The CDR3 nucleotides read TGTGCCAGCACCCCAGGTGCAGCAACTAATGAAAAACTGTTTTTT. Its protein product is CASTPGAATNEKLFF.